Listed here are 20 T cell receptor beta chains from one sample, sequenced in a study of blood T cell repertoires in COVID-19. The assay was immunoSEQ multiplex PCR, and TCRdb's table has in-frame clones only and misses some. This repertoire shows some 200,000 clones, almost 85% found once; its top ten account for more than 10%. The sample was peripheral blood. Receptors were obtained from a woman aged 35 to 49 with acute or convalescent COVID-19.

The V and J genes are TRBV25-1 and TRBJ2-2; D gene uncertain. V shed 3 bases and J shed 3 bases, with 17 bases lying between them. Germline V gives CDR1 MGHDK, CDR2 SYGVNS. The CDR3 extends over 17 amino acids. Here the CDR3 DNA reads TGTGCCAGCAGTGAGTCTGGCCGGGTTAAGTACACCGGGGAGCTGTTTTTT. As protein: CASSESGRVKYTGELFF.

The J gene is TRBJ2-7, the V gene TRBV7-8, with 13 bases lining up with TRBD2. CDR1 is SGHVS, CDR2 FQNEAQ, per germline. After removal of 5 bases from V and 3 bases from J, the junction contained 4 bases not matched to a gene. The CDR3 totals 15 residues. As DNA, the CDR3 is TGTGCCAGCAGCCCGTGGACTAGCGGGGGCTACGAGCAGTACTTC. It yields the protein CASSPWTSGGYEQYF.

This clone was seen once. This chain uses TRBV7-6 with TRBJ2-3, with D tentatively TRBD1 (6 bases). V was shortened by 1 base and J by 9 bases, with 17 bases between the two germline ends. Germline V gives CDR1 SGHVS, CDR2 FNYEAQ. The CDR3 length is 15 residues. The CDR3 loop reads CASSLDPGQSETQYF. CDR3 DNA: TGTGCCAGCAGCTTAGATCCCGGACAGTCCGAAACGCAGTATTTT.

The V and J genes are TRBV5-5 and TRBJ2-2; the D is unclear. This CDR3 is built from 15 residues. CDR1 and CDR2 (germline): SGHKS, YYEKEE (reference sequence). The ends were cut back, 5 bases at V and 4 bases at J, with 15 bases in the middle. The chain's CDR3 is CASRLSHSATGELFF. The DNA for the CDR3 is TGTGCCAGCAGATTGAGTCACTCTGCCACCGGGGAGCTGTTTTTT. The full variable domain, its missing parts supplied by reference TRBV5-5 and TRBJ2-2, is DAGVTQSPTHLIKTRGQQVTLRCSPISGHKSVSWYQQVLGQGPQFIFQYYEKEERGRGNFPDRFSARQFPNYSSELNVNALLLGDSALYLCASRLSHSATGELFFGEGSRLTVL.

The J gene is TRBJ2-7, the V gene TRBV13; 13 bases match TRBD2. Germline V gene data show CDR1 as PRHDT and CDR2 as FYEKMQ (reference sequence). The CDR3 has 14 amino acids. After removal of 4 bases from V and 6 bases from J, the junction contained 3 bases not matched to a gene. The CDR3 spells CASSWTSGSFEQYF. The CDR3 DNA follows: TGTGCCAGCAGCTGGACTAGCGGGAGCTTCGAGCAGTACTTC.

V is TRBV27 and J is TRBJ2-7; 9 nucleotides match TRBD1. The CDR3 length is 15 residues. Looked up from germline, CDR1 is MNHEY and CDR2 is SMNVEV (reference sequence). After removal of 3 bases from V and 3 bases from J, the junction contained 6 bases not matched to a gene. The CDR3: CASSLDRGLIYEQYF. Written as DNA, the CDR3 is TGTGCCAGCAGTTTGGACAGGGGCTTAATCTACGAGCAGTACTTC.

This clone appeared many times. This chain uses TRBV18 with TRBJ1-2; 7 bases fit TRBD1. Losses at the gene ends were 4 bases for V and 5 bases for J; bases not matched to a gene: 7. Germline CDR1 KGHSH, CDR2 LQKENI. The CDR3 loop spans 14 amino acids. The CDR3 is CASSQEYRGYGYTF. The CDR3 DNA reads TGTGCCAGCTCACAGGAATACAGGGGTTATGGCTACACCTTC.

This clone has just a few counts. V gene TRBV5-6 combines with J gene TRBJ2-7, with 7 bases lining up with TRBD1. Germline CDR1 SGHDT, CDR2 YYEEEE. The CDR3 has 18 amino acids. Trimming took 4 bases from V and 3 from J; bases not matched to a gene: 19. Here the CDR3 reads CASSPLGADRVGDYEQYF. The CDR3 DNA follows: TGTGCCAGCAGCCCACTCGGAGCTGACAGGGTAGGGGACTACGAGCAGTACTTC.

The chain links TRBV29-1 to TRBJ2-6, with 8 bases matching TRBD1. Germline V CDR1 and CDR2: SQVTM, ANQGSEA. This CDR3 region has 17 residues. The J segment lost 0 bases and the V segment lost 4 bases, leaving 8 bases of the junction unmatched. The CDR3 sequence: CSVGPQGAISGANVLTF. The CDR3 coding sequence is TGCAGCGTTGGCCCTCAGGGGGCAATCTCTGGGGCCAACGTCCTGACTTTC.

The chain is built from TRBV7-7 and TRBJ2-1; no reliable D call. V dropped 1 base and J dropped 6 bases, with 7 bases sitting between them. Germline V gene data show CDR1 as SSHAT and CDR2 as FNYEAQ (reference sequence). The CDR3 runs to 13 residues. CDR3 amino acids: CASSLETGNEQFF. In DNA form, the CDR3 reads TGTGCCAGCAGCTTAGAGACTGGCAATGAGCAGTTCTTC.

The sample holds one count of this clone. The chain combines TRBV5-1 with TRBJ2-7; D possibly corresponds to TRBD1 (5 bases). The CDR3 extends over 14 amino acids. Germline values: CDR1 SGHRS, CDR2 YFSETQ. Trimming left V 3 bases short and J 0 bases short, with 10 bases between. The CDR3 DNA follows: TGCGCCAGCAGCTCGGACAACTACTCCTACGAGCAGTACTTC. Translation gives CASSSDNYSYEQYF.

The chain links TRBV5-5 to TRBJ1-1; unclear D gene. Germline V gives CDR1 SGHKS, CDR2 YYEKEE (reference sequence). Trimming removed 2 bases at V and 5 bases at J, with 4 bases between. The CDR3 totals 11 residues. CDR3 sequence: CASSFRTEAFF. The DNA for the CDR3 is TGTGCCAGCAGCTTCAGGACTGAAGCTTTCTTT.

The genes are TRBV9 and TRBJ2-7; the D is unclear. V was trimmed by 3 bases and J by 2 bases, leaving 9 bases between them. This CDR3 region has 13 residues. Germline values: CDR1 SGDLS, CDR2 YYNGEE. The CDR3 DNA is TGTGCCAGCAGCGCCGACATTGCCTACGAGCAGTACTTC. Its translation is CASSADIAYEQYF.

The V and J genes are TRBV27 and TRBJ2-1; no clear D. The CDR3 extends over 14 amino acids. V was pared by 10 bases and J by 0 bases, with 13 bases between. The germline CDR1 and CDR2 sequences are MNHEY and SMNVEV (reference sequence). The CDR3 loop reads CATKRESSYNEQFF. The DNA of the CDR3 is TGTGCCACCAAGCGCGAGAGCTCCTACAATGAGCAGTTCTTC.

The chain couples TRBV11-2 to TRBJ2-1; 9 bases match TRBD2. CDR3 size: 14 residues. Germline V lookup: CDR1 SGHAT, CDR2 FQNNGV. Losses at the gene ends were 6 bases for V and 4 bases for J; bases not matched to a gene: 4. Here the CDR3 reads CASSAGGPYNEQFF. CDR3 in DNA: TGTGCCAGCAGTGCGGGAGGGCCTTACAATGAGCAGTTCTTC.

The chain links TRBV5-8 to TRBJ2-7; D remains ambiguous. This CDR3 has 9 amino acids. The V end lost 6 bases, the J end lost 9 bases, and 7 bases lay between the germline ends. Germline lookup yields CDR1 SGHTS and CDR2 YDEGEE. DNA for the CDR3: TGTGCCAGCAATACACGGCAGTACTTC. This translates into CASNTRQYF.

The chain uses TRBV7-8 and TRBJ2-5; TRBD2 agrees at 9 bases. Per the germline V gene, CDR1 is SGHVS and CDR2 is FQNEAQ. Trimming took 3 bases from V and 2 from J; bases not matched to a gene: 7. This CDR3 contains 16 residues. CDR3 bases: TGTGCCAGCAGCTTCCCGCTAGCGGGACGGCAAGAGACCCAGTACTTC. This gives the protein CASSFPLAGRQETQYF.

Of note for this clone: This CDR3 is also generated by other DNA sequences in the sample. J is TRBJ2-5 and V is TRBV29-1, with a weak D call TRBD1 (5 bases). The CDR3 contains 12 residues. V lost 3 bases to trimming and J lost 4 bases, with 9 bases between them. The germline V gene encodes CDR1 SQVTM and CDR2 ANQGSEA. The CDR3 spells CSVEKGVETQYF. CDR3 DNA sequence: TGCAGCGTTGAGAAAGGGGTAGAGACCCAGTACTTC. Combining the CDR3 with reference TRBV29-1 and TRBJ2-5 gives the whole variable domain SAVISQKPSRDICQRGTSLTIQCQVDSQVTMMFWYRQQPGQSLTLIATANQGSEATYESGFVIDKFPISRPNLTFSTLTVSNMSPEDSSIYLCSVEKGVETQYFGPGTRLLVL.

The chain has TRBV6-5 and TRBJ1-5; D not certain. Looked up from germline, CDR1 is MNHEY and CDR2 is SVGAGI. Trimming took off 5 bases at V and 0 bases at J, with 8 bases between the two ends. The CDR3 loop spans 14 amino acids. The CDR3 is CASSPRYSNQPQHF. The CDR3 DNA reads TGTGCCAGCAGTCCGCGTTATAGCAATCAGCCCCAGCATTTT.

The chain carries TRBV19 and TRBJ2-1, with TRBD2 matching over 7 bases. The V and J ends lost 9 bases and 6 bases, in that order; junction bases with no gene match: 11. The CDR3 covers 14 residues. CDR1 and CDR2 (germline): LNHDA, SQIVND (reference sequence). The CDR3 nucleotides read TGTGCCAGGGACCCCGGACTAGTGGGCAATGAGCAGTTCTTC. This codes for CARDPGLVGNEQFF.